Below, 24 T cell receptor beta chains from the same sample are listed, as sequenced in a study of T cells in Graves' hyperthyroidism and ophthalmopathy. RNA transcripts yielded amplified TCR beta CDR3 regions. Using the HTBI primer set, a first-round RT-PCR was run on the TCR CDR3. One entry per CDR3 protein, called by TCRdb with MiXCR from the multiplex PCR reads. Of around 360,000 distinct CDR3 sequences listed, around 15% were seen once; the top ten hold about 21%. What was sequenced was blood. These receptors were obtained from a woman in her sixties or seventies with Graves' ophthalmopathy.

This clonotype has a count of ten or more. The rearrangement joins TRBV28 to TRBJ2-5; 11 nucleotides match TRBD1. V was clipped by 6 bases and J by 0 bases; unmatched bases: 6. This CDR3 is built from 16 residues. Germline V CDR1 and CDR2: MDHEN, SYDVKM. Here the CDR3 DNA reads TGTGCCAGCAGCCGACCGGGACAGGGGGACCAAGAGACCCAGTACTTC. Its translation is CASSRPGQGDQETQYF.

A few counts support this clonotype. DNA of the CDR3: TGTGCCAGCAGGGCAGGTGTTAATCAGCCCCAGCATTTT. Translation: CASRAGVNQPQHF. The rearrangement uses TRBV6-1 and TRBJ1-5; no clear D gene. The CDR3 consists of 13 residues. Germline V lookup: CDR1 MNHNS, CDR2 SASEGT. The V gene lost 6 bases and the J gene lost 4 bases, with 10 bases spanning the gap.

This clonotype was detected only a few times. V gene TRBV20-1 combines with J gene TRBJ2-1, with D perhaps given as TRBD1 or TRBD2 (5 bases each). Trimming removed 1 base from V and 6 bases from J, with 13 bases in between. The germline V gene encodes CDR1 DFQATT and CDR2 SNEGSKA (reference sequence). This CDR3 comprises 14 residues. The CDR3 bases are TGCAGTGCTAGAGTCCGAGGGGCGCCCAATGAGCAGTTCTTC. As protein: CSARVRGAPNEQFF.

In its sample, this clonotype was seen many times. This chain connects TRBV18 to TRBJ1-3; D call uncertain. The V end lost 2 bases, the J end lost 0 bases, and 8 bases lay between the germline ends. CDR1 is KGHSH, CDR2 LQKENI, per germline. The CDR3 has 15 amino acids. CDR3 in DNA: TGTGCCAGCTCACCAGCGCTCGACTCTGGAAACACCATATATTTT. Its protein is CASSPALDSGNTIYF.

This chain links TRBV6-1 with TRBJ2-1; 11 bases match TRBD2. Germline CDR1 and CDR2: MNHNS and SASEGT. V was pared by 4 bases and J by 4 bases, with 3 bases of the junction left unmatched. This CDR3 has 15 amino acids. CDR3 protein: CASSGLAGHYNEQFF. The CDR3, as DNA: TGTGCCAGCAGTGGACTAGCGGGACATTACAATGAGCAGTTCTTC.

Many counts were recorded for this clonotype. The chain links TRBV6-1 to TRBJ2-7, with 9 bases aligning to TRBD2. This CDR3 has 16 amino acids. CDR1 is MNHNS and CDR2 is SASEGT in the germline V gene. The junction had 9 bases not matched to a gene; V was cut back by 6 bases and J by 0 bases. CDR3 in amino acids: CASRNLAGTSSYEQYF. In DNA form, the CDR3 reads TGTGCCAGCAGGAATCTAGCGGGAACGAGCTCCTACGAGCAGTACTTC.

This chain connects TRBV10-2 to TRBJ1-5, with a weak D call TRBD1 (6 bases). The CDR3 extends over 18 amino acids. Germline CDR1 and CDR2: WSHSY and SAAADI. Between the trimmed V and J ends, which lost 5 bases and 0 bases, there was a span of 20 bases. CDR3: CASSPGRGQGYSNQPQHF. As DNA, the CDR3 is TGCGCCAGCAGTCCGGGACGGGGGCAGGGATATAGCAATCAGCCCCAGCATTTT.

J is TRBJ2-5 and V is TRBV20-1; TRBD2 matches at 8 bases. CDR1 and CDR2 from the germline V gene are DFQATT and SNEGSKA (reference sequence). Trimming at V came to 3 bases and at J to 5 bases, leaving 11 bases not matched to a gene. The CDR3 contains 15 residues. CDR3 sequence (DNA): TGCAGTGCTAGGGGACCGGGACTAGGAAGGGAGACCCAGTACTTC. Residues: CSARGPGLGRETQYF.

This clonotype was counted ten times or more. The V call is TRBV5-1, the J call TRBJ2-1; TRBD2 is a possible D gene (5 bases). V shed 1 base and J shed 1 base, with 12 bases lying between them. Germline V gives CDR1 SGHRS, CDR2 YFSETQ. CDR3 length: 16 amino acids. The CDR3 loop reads CASSLQSGLSYNEQFF. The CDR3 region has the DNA TGCGCCAGCAGCTTGCAGAGCGGACTTTCCTACAATGAGCAGTTCTTC.

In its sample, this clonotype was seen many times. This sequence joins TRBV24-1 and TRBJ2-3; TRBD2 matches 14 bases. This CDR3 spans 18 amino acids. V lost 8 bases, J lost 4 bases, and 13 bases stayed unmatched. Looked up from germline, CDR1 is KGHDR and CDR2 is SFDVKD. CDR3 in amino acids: CATTTAGLAGEIADTQYF. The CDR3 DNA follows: TGTGCCACCACCACAGCGGGACTAGCGGGAGAGATCGCAGATACGCAGTATTTT.

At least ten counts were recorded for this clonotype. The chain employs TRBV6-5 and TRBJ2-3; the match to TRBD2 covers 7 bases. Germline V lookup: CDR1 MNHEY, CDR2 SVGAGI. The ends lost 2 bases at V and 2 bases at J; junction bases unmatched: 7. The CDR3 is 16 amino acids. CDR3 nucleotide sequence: TGTGCCAGCAGTTACGAGGCTAGCGGATTCACAGATACGCAGTATTTT. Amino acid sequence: CASSYEASGFTDTQYF.

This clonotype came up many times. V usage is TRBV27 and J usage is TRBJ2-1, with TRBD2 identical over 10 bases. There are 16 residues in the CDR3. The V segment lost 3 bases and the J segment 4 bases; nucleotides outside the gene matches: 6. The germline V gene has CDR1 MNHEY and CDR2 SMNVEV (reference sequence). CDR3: CASSFSTSGNYNEQFF. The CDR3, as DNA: TGTGCCAGCAGTTTTTCAACTAGCGGGAATTACAATGAGCAGTTCTTC.

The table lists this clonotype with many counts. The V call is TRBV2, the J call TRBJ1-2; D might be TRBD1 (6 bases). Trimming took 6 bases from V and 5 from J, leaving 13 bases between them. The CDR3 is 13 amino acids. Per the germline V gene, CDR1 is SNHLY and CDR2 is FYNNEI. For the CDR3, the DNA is TGTGCCAGCAGCCCGGGACACGAGTATGGCTACACCTTC. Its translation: CASSPGHEYGYTF.

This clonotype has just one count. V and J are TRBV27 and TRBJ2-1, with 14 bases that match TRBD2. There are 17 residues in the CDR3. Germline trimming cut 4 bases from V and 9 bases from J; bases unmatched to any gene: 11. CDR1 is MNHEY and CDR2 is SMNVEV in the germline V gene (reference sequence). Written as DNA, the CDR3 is TGTGCCAGCAGTTCCCGTCCCGGGACTAGCGGGGGAGGTGAGCAGTTCTTC. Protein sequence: CASSSRPGTSGGGEQFF.

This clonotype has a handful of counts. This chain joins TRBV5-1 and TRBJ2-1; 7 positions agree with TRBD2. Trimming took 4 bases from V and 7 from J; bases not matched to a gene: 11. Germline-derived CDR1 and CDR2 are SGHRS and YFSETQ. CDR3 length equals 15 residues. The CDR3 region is CASSRWGGRENEQFF. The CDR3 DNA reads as TGCGCCAGCAGCCGGTGGGGCGGGAGAGAGAATGAGCAGTTCTTC.

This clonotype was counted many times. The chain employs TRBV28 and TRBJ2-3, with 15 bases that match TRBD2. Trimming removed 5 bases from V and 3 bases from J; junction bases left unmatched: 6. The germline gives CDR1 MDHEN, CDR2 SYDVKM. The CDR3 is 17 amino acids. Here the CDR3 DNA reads TGTGCCAGCAGTGATCCGGGACTAGCGGGAGGAACAGATACGCAGTATTTT. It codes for CASSDPGLAGGTDTQYF.

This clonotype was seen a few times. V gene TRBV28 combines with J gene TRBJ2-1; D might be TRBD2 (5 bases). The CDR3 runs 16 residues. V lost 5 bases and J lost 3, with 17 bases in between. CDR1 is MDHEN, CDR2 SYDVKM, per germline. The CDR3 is CASSTPGMWIYNEQFF. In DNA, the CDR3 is TGTGCCAGCAGTACACCGGGGATGTGGATCTACAATGAGCAGTTCTTC. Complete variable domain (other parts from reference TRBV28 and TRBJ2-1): DVKVTQSSRYLVKRTGEKVFLECVQDMDHENMFWYRQDPGLGLRLIYFSYDVKMKEKGDIPEGYSVSREKKERFSLILESASTNQTSMYLCASSTPGMWIYNEQFFGPGTRLTVL.

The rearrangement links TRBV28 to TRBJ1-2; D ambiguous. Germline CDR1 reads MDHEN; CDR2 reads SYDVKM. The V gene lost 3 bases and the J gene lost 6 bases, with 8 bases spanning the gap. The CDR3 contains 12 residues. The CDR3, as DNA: TGTGCCAGCAGTTTCGGGAGTCATGGCTACACCTTC. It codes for CASSFGSHGYTF.

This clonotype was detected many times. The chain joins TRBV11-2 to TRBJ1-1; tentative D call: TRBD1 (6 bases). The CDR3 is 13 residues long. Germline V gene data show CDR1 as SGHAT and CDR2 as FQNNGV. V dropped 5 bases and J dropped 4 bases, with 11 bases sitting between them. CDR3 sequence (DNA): TGTGCCAGCAGCGCTGACAGGCCCACTGAAGCTTTCTTT. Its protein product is CASSADRPTEAFF.

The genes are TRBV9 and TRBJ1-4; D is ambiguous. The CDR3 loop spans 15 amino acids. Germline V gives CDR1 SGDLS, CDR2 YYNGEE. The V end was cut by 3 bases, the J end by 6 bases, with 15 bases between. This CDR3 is CASSGSGGRDEKLFF. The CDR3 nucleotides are TGTGCCAGCAGCGGATCAGGTGGGAGGGATGAAAAACTGTTTTTT. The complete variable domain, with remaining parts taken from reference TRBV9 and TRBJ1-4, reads DSGVTQTPKHLITATGQRVTLRCSPRSGDLSVYWYQQSLDQGLQFLIQYYNGEERAKGNILERFSAQQFPDLHSELNLSSLELGDSALYFCASSGSGGRDEKLFFGSGTQLSVL.

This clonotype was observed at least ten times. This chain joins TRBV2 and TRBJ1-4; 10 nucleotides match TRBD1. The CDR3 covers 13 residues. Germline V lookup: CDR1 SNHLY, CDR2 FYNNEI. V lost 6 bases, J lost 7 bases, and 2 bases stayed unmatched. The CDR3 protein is CASSGTGVEKLFF. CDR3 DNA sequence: TGTGCCAGCAGCGGGACAGGGGTTGAAAAACTGTTTTTT.

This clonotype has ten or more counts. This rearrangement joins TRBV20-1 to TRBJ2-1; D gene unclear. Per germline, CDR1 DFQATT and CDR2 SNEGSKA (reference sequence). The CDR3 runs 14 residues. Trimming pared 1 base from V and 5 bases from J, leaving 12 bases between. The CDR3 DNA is TGCAGTGCTAGAGTCTACGGGTTTAACAATGAGCAGTTCTTC. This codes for CSARVYGFNNEQFF.

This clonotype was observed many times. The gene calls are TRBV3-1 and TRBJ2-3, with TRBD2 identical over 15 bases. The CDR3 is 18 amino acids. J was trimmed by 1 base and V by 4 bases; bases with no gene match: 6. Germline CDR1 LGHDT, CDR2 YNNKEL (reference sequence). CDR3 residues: CASSPGLAGGPGTDTQYF. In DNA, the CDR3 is TGTGCCAGCAGCCCTGGACTAGCGGGAGGGCCGGGCACAGATACGCAGTATTTT.

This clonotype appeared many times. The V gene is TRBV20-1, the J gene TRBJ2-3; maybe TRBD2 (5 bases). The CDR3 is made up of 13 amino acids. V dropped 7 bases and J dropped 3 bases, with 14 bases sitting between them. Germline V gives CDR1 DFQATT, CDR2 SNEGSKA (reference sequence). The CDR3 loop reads CSVITDLTDTQYF. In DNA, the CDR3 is TGCAGTGTCATTACGGACTTAACAGATACGCAGTATTTT.